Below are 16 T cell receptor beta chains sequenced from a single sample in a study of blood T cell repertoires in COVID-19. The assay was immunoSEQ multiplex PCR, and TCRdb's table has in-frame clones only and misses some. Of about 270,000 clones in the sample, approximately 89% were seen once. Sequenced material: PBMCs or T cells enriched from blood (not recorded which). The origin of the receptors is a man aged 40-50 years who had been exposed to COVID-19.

The CDR3 DNA reads as TGTGCTAGTGGTTTGCGTCTAGCGGGACAATGGACAGATACGCAGTATTTT. Residues: CASGLRLAGQWTDTQYF. The chain employs TRBV12-5 and TRBJ2-3; 9 bases are shared with TRBD2. Unmatched junction bases numbered 9, after V lost 2 bases and J lost 3 bases. This CDR3 contains 17 residues. Germline CDR1 LGHNT, CDR2 FRNRAP.

CDR3 amino acids: CASSPTGGSWGYTF. The CDR3 DNA reads TGTGCCAGTAGCCCGACAGGGGGTAGTTGGGGCTACACCTTC. V gene TRBV19 combines with J gene TRBJ1-2; 9 bases are shared with TRBD1. The J segment lost 8 bases and the V segment lost 6 bases, leaving 10 bases of the junction unmatched. The CDR3 spans 14 residues. Germline V gene lookup returns CDR1 LNHDA and CDR2 SQIVND (reference sequence). The complete variable domain, with remaining parts taken from reference TRBV19 and TRBJ1-2, reads DGGITQSPKYLFRKEGQNVTLSCEQNLNHDAMYWYRQDPGQGLRLIYYSQIVNDFQKGDIAEGYSVSREKKESFPLTVTSAQKNPTAFYLCASSPTGGSWGYTFGSGTRLTVV.

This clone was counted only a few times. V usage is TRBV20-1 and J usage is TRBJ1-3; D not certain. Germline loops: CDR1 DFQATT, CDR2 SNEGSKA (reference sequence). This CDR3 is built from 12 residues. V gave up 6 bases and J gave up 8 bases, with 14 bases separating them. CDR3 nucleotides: TGCAGTGCCAGTCCTAGGGAGTACACCATATATTTT. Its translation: CSASPREYTIYF.

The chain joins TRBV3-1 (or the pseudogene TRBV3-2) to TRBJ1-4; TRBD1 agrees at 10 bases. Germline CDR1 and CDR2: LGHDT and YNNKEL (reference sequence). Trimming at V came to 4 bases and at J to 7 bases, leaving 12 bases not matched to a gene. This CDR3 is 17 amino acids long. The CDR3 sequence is CASSPLGQGFLGEKLFF. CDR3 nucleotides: TGTGCCAGCAGCCCCCTGGGACAGGGGTTTTTAGGTGAAAAACTGTTTTTT.

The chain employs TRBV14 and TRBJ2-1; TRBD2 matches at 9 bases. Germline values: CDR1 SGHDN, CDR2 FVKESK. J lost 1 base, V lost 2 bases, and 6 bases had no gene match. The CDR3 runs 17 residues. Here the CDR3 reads CASSQQVREGSYNEQFF. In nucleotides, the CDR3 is TGTGCCAGCAGCCAACAGGTGCGGGAGGGGTCCTACAATGAGCAGTTCTTC. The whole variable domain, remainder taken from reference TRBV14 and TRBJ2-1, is EAGVTQFPSHSVIEKGQTVTLRCDPISGHDNLYWYRRVMGKEIKFLLHFVKESKQDESGMPNNRFLAERTGGTYSTLKVQPAELEDSGVYFCASSQQVREGSYNEQFFGPGTRLTVL.

In DNA, the CDR3 is TGTGCCAGCAGCTTGGCCAATTACAATGAGCAGTTCTTC. It yields the protein CASSLANYNEQFF. The genes are TRBV5-6 and TRBJ2-1; D unresolved. The CDR3 sequence is 13 residues long. The ends were cut back, 0 bases at V and 4 bases at J, with 5 bases in the middle. Germline values: CDR1 SGHDT, CDR2 YYEEEE.

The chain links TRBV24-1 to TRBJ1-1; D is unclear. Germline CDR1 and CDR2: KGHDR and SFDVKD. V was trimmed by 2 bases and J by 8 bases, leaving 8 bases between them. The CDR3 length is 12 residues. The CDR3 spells CATSDSSREAFF. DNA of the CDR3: TGTGCCACCAGTGATTCTAGTCGAGAAGCTTTCTTT.

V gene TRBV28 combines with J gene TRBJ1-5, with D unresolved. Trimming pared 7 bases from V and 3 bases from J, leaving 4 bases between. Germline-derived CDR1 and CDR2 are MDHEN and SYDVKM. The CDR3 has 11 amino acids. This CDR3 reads CASTSNQPQHF. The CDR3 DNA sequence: TGTGCCAGCACCTCCAATCAGCCCCAGCATTTT.

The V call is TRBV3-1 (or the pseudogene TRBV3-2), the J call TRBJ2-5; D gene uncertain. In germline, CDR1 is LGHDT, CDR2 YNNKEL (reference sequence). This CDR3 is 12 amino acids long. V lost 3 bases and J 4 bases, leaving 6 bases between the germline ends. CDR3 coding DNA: TGTGCCAGCAGCCAGAGATCAGAGACCCAGTACTTC. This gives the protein CASSQRSETQYF.

CDR3 amino acids: CASSPGENTEAFF. The CDR3 DNA follows: TGTGCCAGCAGCCCAGGGGAGAACACTGAAGCTTTCTTT. The chain carries TRBV11-2 and TRBJ1-1; possible D gene TRBD1, 6 bases. V lost 5 bases to trimming and J lost 1 base, with 8 bases between them. CDR3 length: 13 residues. In germline, CDR1 is SGHAT, CDR2 FQNNGV.

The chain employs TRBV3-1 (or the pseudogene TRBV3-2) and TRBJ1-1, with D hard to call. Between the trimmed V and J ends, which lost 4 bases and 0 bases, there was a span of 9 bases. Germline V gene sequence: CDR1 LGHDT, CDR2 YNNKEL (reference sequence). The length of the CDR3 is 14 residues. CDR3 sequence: CASSRASLNTEAFF. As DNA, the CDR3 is TGTGCCAGCAGCCGCGCCTCATTGAACACTGAAGCTTTCTTT.

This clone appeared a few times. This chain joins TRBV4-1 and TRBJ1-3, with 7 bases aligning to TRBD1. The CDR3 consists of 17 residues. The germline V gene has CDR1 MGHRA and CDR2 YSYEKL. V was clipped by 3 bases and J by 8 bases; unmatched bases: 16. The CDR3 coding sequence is TGCGCCAGCAGCCAGTCCCAGGGGGGCTATAGTGGTGACACCATATATTTT. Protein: CASSQSQGGYSGDTIYF.

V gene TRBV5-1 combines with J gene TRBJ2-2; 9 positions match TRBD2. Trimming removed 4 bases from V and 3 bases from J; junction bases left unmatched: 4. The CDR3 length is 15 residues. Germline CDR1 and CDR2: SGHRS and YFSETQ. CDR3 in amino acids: CASSGAGGYTGELFF. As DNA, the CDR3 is TGCGCCAGCAGCGGTGCGGGAGGGTACACCGGGGAGCTGTTTTTT.

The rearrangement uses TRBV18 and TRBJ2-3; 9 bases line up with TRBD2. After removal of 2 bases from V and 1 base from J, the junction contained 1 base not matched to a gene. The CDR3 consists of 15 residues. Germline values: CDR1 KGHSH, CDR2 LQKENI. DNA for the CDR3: TGTGCCAGCTCACCAGCGGGAGGGGGCACAGATACGCAGTATTTT. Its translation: CASSPAGGGTDTQYF.

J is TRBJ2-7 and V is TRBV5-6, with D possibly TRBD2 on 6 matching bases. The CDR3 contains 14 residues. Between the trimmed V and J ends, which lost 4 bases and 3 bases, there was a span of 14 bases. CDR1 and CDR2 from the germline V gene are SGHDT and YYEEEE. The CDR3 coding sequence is TGTGCCAGCAGCATTACCGGGAGCCTCTACGAGCAGTACTTC. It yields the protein CASSITGSLYEQYF.

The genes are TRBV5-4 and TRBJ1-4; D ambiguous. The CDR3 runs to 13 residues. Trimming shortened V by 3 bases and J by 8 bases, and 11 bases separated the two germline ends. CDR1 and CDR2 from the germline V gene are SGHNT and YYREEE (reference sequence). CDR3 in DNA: TGTGCCAGCAGCTCCGACTCGGGAGAAAAACTGTTTTTT. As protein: CASSSDSGEKLFF.